These 2 T cell receptor beta chains originate from one sample sequenced in a study of naive and memory T cell subsets. Two oligonucleotides, mixed equimolar, formed the beta constant-region primer covering TRBC1 and TRBC2. TCRdb recomputed calls from the UMI-ligation and nested PCR reads with MiXCR, one row per CDR3 protein. In the table there are about 85,000 distinct CDR3 sequences, less than 15% of which are singletons. Source material: central memory CD4+ T cells from blood. These receptors were taken from a human donor in good health.

This clonotype was seen more than once but under ten times. The V and J genes are TRBV4-3 and TRBJ2-1; TRBD2 matches at 7 bases. V was clipped by 0 bases and J by 11 bases; unmatched bases: 10. Germline V gene sequence: CDR1 LGHNA, CDR2 YSLEER. This CDR3 is 15 amino acids long. CDR3: CASSQDPSGGSQQFF. The CDR3 DNA sequence: TGCGCCAGCAGCCAAGATCCTTCGGGAGGTTCGCAGCAGTTCTTC.

The rearrangement links TRBV12-3 or TRBV12-4 to TRBJ1-5, with unresolved D. V lost 5 bases and J 2 bases, leaving 13 bases between the germline ends. This CDR3 has 15 residues. This CDR3 reads CASSPRSSGNQPQHF. The DNA for the CDR3 is TGTGCCAGCAGTCCCCGGAGTTCTGGCAATCAGCCCCAGCATTTT.